The rows below give T cell receptor beta chains drawn from one sample of a study of a mutant IDH1 vaccine in newly diagnosed glioma. The data were produced by immunoSEQ multiplex PCR, yet TCRdb's version contains in-frame clones alone and is incomplete. This table holds about 83,000 clones, 91% found once. Their cognate antigens are unknown. The specimen comprised PBMCs, sampled from a glioma patient whose treatment included an IDH1 peptide vaccine. The receptors come from a woman in her forties or fifties with glioma. The CDR3 runs from the conserved cysteine through the conserved F or W. D genes are given only for firm matches. Clone size is not always given. Where it is, it says once, few, many or a class for expanded clones.

d_gene	j_gene	v_gene	abundance	CDR3aa	CDR3nt
-	TRBJ1-2	TRBV28	-	CASTLGVYYGYTF	TGTGCCAGCACCTTGGGTGTTTACTATGGCTACACCTTC
-	TRBJ2-3	TRBV15	-	CATSTKSRDTQYF	TGTGCCACCAGCACCAAGTCGCGGGATACGCAGTATTTT
-	TRBJ2-3	TRBV7-3	-	CASSLLELAPTDTQYF	TGTGCCAGCAGCCTCCTGGAACTAGCCCCCACAGATACGCAGTATTTT
-	TRBJ1-2	TRBV7-2	-	CASSFTRGGRMNYGYTF	TGTGCCAGCAGCTTTACCCGGGGGGGGCGGATGAACTATGGCTACACCTTC
-	TRBJ1-1	TRBV5-6	-	CASSLGVMNTEAFF	TGTGCCAGCAGCTTAGGGGTCATGAACACTGAAGCTTTCTTT
-	TRBJ1-5	TRBV6-5	-	CASGRSNQPQHF	TGTGCCAGCGGACGGTCAAATCAGCCCCAGCATTTT
-	TRBJ2-1	TRBV7-3	-	CASSFSGSSYNEQFF	TGTGCCAGCAGCTTTAGCGGCAGCTCCTACAATGAGCAGTTCTTC
TRBD1	TRBJ2-5	TRBV7-7	-	CASSKGQASQETQYF	TGTGCTAGCAGCAAGGGACAGGCCTCCCAAGAGACCCAGTACTTC
TRBD2	TRBJ2-1	TRBV7-7	-	CASSPSGTPTSEQFF	TGTGCTAGCAGCCCCAGCGGGACCCCGACCAGTGAGCAGTTCTTC
-	TRBJ2-1	TRBV29-1	-	CSVETLQSEQFF	TGCAGCGTTGAAACTCTGCAGAGTGAGCAGTTCTTC
-	TRBJ1-4	TRBV6-6	-	CASSYSGTNEKLFF	TGTGCCAGCAGTTACTCCGGGACTAATGAAAAACTGTTTTTT
-	TRBJ2-1	TRBV7-9	-	CASSLGTGFSYNEQFF	TGTGCCAGCAGCTTAGGCACAGGGTTCTCCTACAATGAGCAGTTCTTC
-	TRBJ1-5	TRBV7-9	-	CASSSAGSWPQHF	TGTGCCAGCAGCTCAGCAGGGTCATGGCCCCAGCATTTT
TRBD1	TRBJ1-2	TRBV28	-	CASIKDRGDGYTF	TGTGCCAGCATTAAGGACAGGGGAGATGGCTACACCTTC
-	TRBJ1-2	TRBV28	-	CASKTGGGNYGYTF	TGTGCCAGCAAAACGGGGGGAGGCAACTATGGCTACACCTTC
-	TRBJ1-2	TRBV7-2	-	CASSLEAGRGYGYTF	TGTGCCAGCAGCTTAGAGGCAGGGAGAGGATATGGCTACACCTTC
-	TRBJ1-2	TRBV6-6	-	CASSGTVNYGYTF	TGTGCCAGCAGCGGGACGGTGAACTATGGCTACACCTTC
TRBD1	TRBJ1-2	TRBV9	-	CASSVDRAHGYTF	TGTGCCAGCAGCGTGGACAGGGCTCATGGCTACACCTTC
-	TRBJ1-1	TRBV19	-	CASRSTGNIGNTEAFF	TGTGCCAGTAGATCGACAGGCAATATCGGGAACACTGAAGCTTTCTTT
TRBD2	TRBJ2-7	TRBV28	-	CASSLRLAGGPYEQYF	TGTGCCAGCAGTTTAAGACTAGCGGGAGGGCCCTACGAGCAGTACTTC
TRBD2	TRBJ2-2	TRBV11-2	once	CASSLGLADGELFF	TGTGCCAGCAGCTTAGGGCTAGCGGACGGGGAGCTGTTTTTT
TRBD1	TRBJ2-7	TRBV5-5	-	CASSWDRGSEQYF	TGTGCCAGCAGCTGGGACAGGGGTAGCGAGCAGTACTTC
-	TRBJ1-2	TRBV14	-	CASSQDPFPYGYTF	TGTGCCAGCAGCCAAGATCCTTTTCCCTATGGCTACACCTTC
-	TRBJ1-4	TRBV4-1	-	CASSQDGQGREKLFF	TGCGCCAGCAGCCAAGATGGCCAGGGCCGGGAAAAACTGTTTTTT
-	TRBJ1-5	TRBV5-1	-	CASSLDENQPQHF	TGCGCCAGCAGCTTGGATGAGAATCAGCCCCAGCATTTT
TRBD1	TRBJ1-6	TRBV2	-	CASSLGQGGNSPLHF	TGTGCCAGCAGTCTCGGACAGGGCGGCAATTCACCCCTCCACTTT
TRBD2	TRBJ2-1	TRBV10-2	-	CAAKREPYNEQFF	TGCGCCGCCAAGCGGGAGCCCTACAATGAGCAGTTCTTC